These 26 T cell receptor beta chains originate from one sample sequenced in a study of control samples from healthy donors and cancer patients. Data came from immunoSEQ multiplex PCR; TCRdb stores just in-frame clones and leaves some out. The top ten hold under 1.2% of the sample, which has about 160,000 clones, 95% to 96% seen once. Material: blood. These receptors came from a woman between 25 and 40 years old in good health.

The CDR3 DNA sequence: TGTGCCAGCACCCCCGGGACAGGGGGTTGGAATCAGCCCCAGCATTTT. It codes for CASTPGTGGWNQPQHF. The rearrangement uses TRBV19 and TRBJ1-5; 11 nucleotides line up with TRBD1. Looked up from germline, CDR1 is LNHDA and CDR2 is SQIVND (reference sequence). V lost 9 bases and J lost 4; bases outside the gene matches: 11. The CDR3 totals 16 residues.

The chain couples TRBV24-1 to TRBJ2-3; TRBD1 aligns across 9 bases. Germline lookup yields CDR1 KGHDR and CDR2 SFDVKD. V dropped 9 bases and J dropped 2; count of bases not matched to a gene: 2. This CDR3 contains 13 residues. As DNA, the CDR3 is TGTGCCACCGGACAGGGGTCCACAGATACGCAGTATTTT. Encoded protein: CATGQGSTDTQYF.

This clone was seen more than once but under ten times. The J gene is TRBJ2-5, the V gene TRBV28; TRBD1 is a possible D gene (5 bases). The CDR3 spans 12 residues. Germline assignment: CDR1 MDHEN and CDR2 SYDVKM. Trimming stripped 2 bases from V and 4 bases from J, with 5 bases between. CDR3 DNA sequence: TGTGCCAGCAGTTTAAGGGGAGAGACCCAGTACTTC. This encodes CASSLRGETQYF.

The chain is built from TRBV6-5 and TRBJ1-1, with 8 nucleotides matching TRBD1. V was clipped by 6 bases and J by 5 bases; unmatched bases: 5. This CDR3 has 13 residues. Germline loops: CDR1 MNHEY, CDR2 SVGAGI. The CDR3 DNA reads TGTGCCAGCAGCCAGGGACAGGAAACTGAAGCTTTCTTT. Amino acid sequence: CASSQGQETEAFF.

This clone was recorded only once. The V and J genes are TRBV15 and TRBJ2-3; D remains ambiguous. The germline CDR1 and CDR2 sequences are LNHNV and YYDKDF (reference sequence). This CDR3 contains 14 residues. V was shortened by 0 bases and J by 4 bases, with 8 bases between the two germline ends. CDR3 sequence reads: CATSRDSPADTQYF. CDR3 bases: TGTGCCACCAGCAGAGATTCCCCTGCAGATACGCAGTATTTT.

The CDR3 region has the DNA TGTGCCATCAGCCAGGGAGATGGCAATCAGCCCCAGCATTTT. Amino acids: CAISQGDGNQPQHF. This chain uses TRBV10-3 with TRBJ1-5; D possibly corresponds to TRBD1 (5 bases). The CDR3 has 14 amino acids. In germline, CDR1 is ENHRY, CDR2 SYGVKD. Trimming removed 6 bases from V and 2 bases from J, with 11 bases in between.

Comments on this clone: The same CDR3 arises from other DNA sequences in this sample as well. The CDR3 protein is CASSYSGGSYEQYF. CDR3 coding DNA: TGTGCCAGCAGTTACTCCGGCGGCTCCTACGAGCAGTACTTC. The chain employs TRBV6-6 and TRBJ2-7, with unresolved D. Germline loops: CDR1 MNHNY, CDR2 SVGAGI (reference sequence). The CDR3 contains 14 residues. With 0 bases removed from V and 0 bases from J, the gap between germline ends came to 6 bases.

The chain has TRBV23-1 and TRBJ2-7; D may correspond to TRBD1 or TRBD2 (5 bases each). TRBV23-1 is sorted into the ORF group, with uncertain function. This CDR3 has 17 amino acids. Deletions cut 0 bases from V and 0 bases from J, with 15 bases between. CDR3 nucleotides: TGCGCCAGCAGTCAATCTTGCCGGGACCGGAGCTCCTACGAGCAGTACTTC. Its translation is CASSQSCRDRSSYEQYF.

The CDR3 bases are TGTGCCAGCAGTTCCCGAACCTCCCCCGGGGAGCTGTTTTTT. Its translation is CASSSRTSPGELFF. V is TRBV27 and J is TRBJ2-2; D remains ambiguous. The germline gives CDR1 MNHEY, CDR2 SMNVEV (reference sequence). Trimming shortened V by 4 bases and J by 6 bases, and 12 bases separated the two germline ends. This CDR3 has 14 residues.

The genes are TRBV30 and TRBJ1-6; TRBD1 aligns across 9 bases. CDR1 and CDR2 (germline): GTSNPN, SVGIG (reference sequence). The CDR3 covers 14 residues. The V segment lost 4 bases and the J segment 8 bases; nucleotides outside the gene matches: 6. CDR3 residues: CAWNTDRGYSPLHF. CDR3 bases: TGTGCCTGGAACACAGACAGGGGGTATTCACCCCTCCACTTT.

This clone was counted only a few times. The rearrangement uses TRBV15 and TRBJ2-1; 15 nucleotides agree with TRBD2. The germline CDR1 and CDR2 sequences are LNHNV and YYDKDF (reference sequence). CDR3 length equals 15 residues. The trim removed 5 bases at V and 5 bases at J, leaving 1 base unmatched. This chain's CDR3 is CATSGLAGGHNEQFF. CDR3 nucleotides: TGTGCCACCAGCGGACTAGCGGGAGGGCACAATGAGCAGTTCTTC.

The chain carries TRBV24-1 and TRBJ2-3, with D unclear. The V end was cut by 4 bases, the J end by 3 bases, with 10 bases between. Germline assignment: CDR1 KGHDR and CDR2 SFDVKD. This CDR3 contains 14 residues. DNA for the CDR3: TGTGCCACCAGTGAAACAGCCCGAACAGATACGCAGTATTTT. Its translation is CATSETARTDTQYF.

The chain is built from TRBV28 and TRBJ1-5, with TRBD1 as a possible D gene (5 bases). There are 13 residues in the CDR3. V was trimmed by 6 bases and J by 6 bases, leaving 12 bases between them. Germline CDR1 reads MDHEN; CDR2 reads SYDVKM. CDR3 in DNA: TGTGCCAGCAGCCCGTTCGGGGGTCAGCCCCAGCATTTT. This codes for CASSPFGGQPQHF.

The rearrangement links TRBV28 to TRBJ1-1; D remains unclear. This CDR3 is 12 amino acids long. Trimming stripped 5 bases from V and 4 bases from J, with 8 bases between. The V gene's germline CDR1 is MDHEN and CDR2 SYDVKM. The CDR3 spells CASSLYTTEAFF. The CDR3 DNA follows: TGTGCCAGCAGTCTCTACACCACTGAAGCTTTCTTT.

The chain is built from TRBV11-2 and TRBJ2-5; D is uncertain. Germline V gene data show CDR1 as SGHAT and CDR2 as FQNNGV. This CDR3 spans 13 amino acids. V was cut by 1 base and J by 4 bases, with 7 bases left in between. The CDR3: CASSLVGLETQYF. The CDR3 nucleotides are TGTGCCAGCAGCTTAGTCGGTTTAGAGACCCAGTACTTC.

V gene TRBV2 combines with J gene TRBJ2-7; weak D call: TRBD1 (6 bases). Trimming cost V 4 bases and J 3 bases, with 19 bases left between them. Germline V CDR1 and CDR2: SNHLY, FYNNEI. The CDR3 totals 16 residues. The chain's CDR3 is CASSVETGPSFYEQYF. DNA for the CDR3: TGTGCCAGCAGTGTGGAAACAGGGCCCAGTTTCTACGAGCAGTACTTC.

The chain links TRBV5-1 to TRBJ1-6; TRBD1 matches at 8 bases. Germline CDR1 SGHRS, CDR2 YFSETQ. The V gene end was trimmed by 6 bases and the J gene end by 4 bases; junction bases not matched to a gene: 9. The length of the CDR3 is 16 residues. The CDR3 DNA follows: TGCGCCAGCAACCCGACAGGGGACCTTTATAATTCACCCCTCCACTTT. It is translated as CASNPTGDLYNSPLHF. The full variable domain, rest sourced from reference TRBV5-1 and TRBJ1-6, is KAGVTQTPRYLIKTRGQQVTLSCSPISGHRSVSWYQQTPGQGLQFLFEYFSETQRNKGNFPGRFSGRQFSNSRSEMNVSTLELGDSALYLCASNPTGDLYNSPLHFGNGTRLTVT.

The J gene is TRBJ2-7, the V gene TRBV3-1 (or the pseudogene TRBV3-2); the D gene is possibly TRBD1 (5 bases). The germline gives CDR1 LGHDT, CDR2 YNNKEL (reference sequence). The CDR3 loop spans 15 amino acids. V shed 3 bases and J shed 0 bases, with 12 bases lying between them. This CDR3 is CASSQGPRASYEQYF. The DNA of the CDR3 is TGTGCCAGCAGCCAGGGGCCTCGAGCCTCCTACGAGCAGTACTTC.

The V and J genes are TRBV5-1 and TRBJ2-7; D not resolved. This CDR3 comprises 14 residues. CDR1 is SGHRS and CDR2 is YFSETQ in the germline V gene. The ends were cut back, 0 bases at V and 2 bases at J, with 9 bases in the middle. DNA for the CDR3: TGCGCCAGCAGCTTGGGTACCACCACCTACGAGCAGTACTTC. The encoded protein is CASSLGTTTYEQYF.

The chain uses TRBV5-1 and TRBJ2-1, with D perhaps being TRBD1 or TRBD2 (5 bases each). The V gene's germline CDR1 is SGHRS and CDR2 YFSETQ. V was cut by 0 bases and J by 4 bases, with 11 bases left in between. The CDR3 is made up of 15 amino acids. The CDR3 spells CASSLGWGRYNEQFF. CDR3 coding DNA: TGCGCCAGCAGCTTGGGGTGGGGGAGATACAATGAGCAGTTCTTC.

The chain is built from TRBV18 and TRBJ1-5, with D unresolved. CDR3 length: 13 residues. Trimming pared 4 bases from V and 4 bases from J, leaving 8 bases between. Germline values: CDR1 KGHSH, CDR2 LQKENI. The CDR3 sequence: CASSLNQNQPQHF. The DNA for the CDR3 is TGTGCCAGCTCACTAAACCAGAATCAGCCCCAGCATTTT.

In the case of this clone: An end of the junction differs from the germline gene, which may be a read error. The chain carries TRBV6-5 and TRBJ1-2; D unclear. Germline V gene sequence: CDR1 MNHEY, CDR2 SVGAGI. The CDR3 covers 12 residues. The CDR3 sequence is CASTNLVGQPRF. The CDR3 DNA reads as TGTGCCAGCACCAACCTGGTGGGTCAGCCTCGCTTC.

The CDR3 nucleotides read TGCAGTGCTAGTTCTGACGATTACTCCTACGAGCAGTACTTC. Amino acid sequence: CSASSDDYSYEQYF. The chain uses TRBV20-1 and TRBJ2-7; unclear D gene. The V end was cut by 3 bases, the J end by 0 bases, with 12 bases between. The CDR3 runs to 14 residues. Germline V gene sequence: CDR1 DFQATT, CDR2 SNEGSKA (reference sequence).

This clone has only one observation. V usage is TRBV6-5 and J usage is TRBJ1-1; 7 positions match TRBD1. Germline trimming cut 0 bases from V and 1 base from J; bases unmatched to any gene: 5. Germline lookup yields CDR1 MNHEY and CDR2 SVGAGI. The CDR3 totals 16 residues. CDR3 DNA sequence: TGTGCCAGCAGTTACTCAGGGGGCCCTGCGAACACTGAAGCTTTCTTT. This codes for CASSYSGGPANTEAFF.

The chain uses TRBV19 and TRBJ1-2, with D unclear. The germline V and J ends were trimmed by 2 bases and 2 bases, with 9 bases remaining between them. CDR3 size: 14 residues. From germline, CDR1 is LNHDA and CDR2 SQIVND (reference sequence). The CDR3 is CASSISRGNYGYTF. The CDR3 DNA is TGTGCCAGTAGTATATCTCGGGGAAACTATGGCTACACCTTC.

This clone was found once. The rearrangement links TRBV7-9 to TRBJ1-2, with D perhaps matching TRBD1 (6 bases). V shed 1 base and J shed 1 base, with 13 bases lying between them. The CDR3 has 16 amino acids. Germline values: CDR1 SEHNR, CDR2 FQNEAQ (reference sequence). The CDR3 region has the DNA TGTGCCAGCAGCTTAGAACCGGGACACCTTAACTATGGCTACACCTTC. This encodes CASSLEPGHLNYGYTF.